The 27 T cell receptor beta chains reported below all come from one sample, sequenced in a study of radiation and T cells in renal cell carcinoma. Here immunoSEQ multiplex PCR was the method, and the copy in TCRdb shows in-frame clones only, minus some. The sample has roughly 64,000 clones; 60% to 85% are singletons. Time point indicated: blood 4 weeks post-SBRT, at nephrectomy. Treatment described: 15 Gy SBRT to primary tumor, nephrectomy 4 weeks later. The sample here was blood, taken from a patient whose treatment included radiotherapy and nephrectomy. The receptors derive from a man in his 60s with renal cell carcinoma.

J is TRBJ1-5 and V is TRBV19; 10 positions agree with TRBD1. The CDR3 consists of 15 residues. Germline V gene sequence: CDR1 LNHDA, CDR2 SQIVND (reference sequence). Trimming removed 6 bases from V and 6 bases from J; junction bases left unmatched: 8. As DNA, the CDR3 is TGTGCCAGTAGCTCGCCGGGACAGGGGCGTCAGCCCCAGCATTTT. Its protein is CASSSPGQGRQPQHF.

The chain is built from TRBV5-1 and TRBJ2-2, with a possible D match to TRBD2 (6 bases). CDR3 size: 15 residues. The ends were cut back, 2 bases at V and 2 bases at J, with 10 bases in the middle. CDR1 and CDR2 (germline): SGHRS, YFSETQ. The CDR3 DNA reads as TGCGCCAGCAGCTTAATAGCGGATAACACCGGGGAGCTGTTTTTT. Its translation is CASSLIADNTGELFF.

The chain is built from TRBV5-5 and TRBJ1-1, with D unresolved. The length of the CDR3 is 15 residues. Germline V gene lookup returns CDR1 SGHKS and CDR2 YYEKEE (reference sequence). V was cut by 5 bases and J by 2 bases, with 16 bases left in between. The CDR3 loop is CASSLAVASNTEAFF. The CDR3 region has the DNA TGTGCCAGCAGTCTTGCGGTGGCGTCTAACACTGAAGCTTTCTTT.

CDR3 sequence: CAWTVGGSNSNQPQHF. In DNA form, the CDR3 reads TGTGCCTGGACCGTGGGGGGCAGCAATAGCAATCAGCCCCAGCATTTT. The chain has TRBV30 and TRBJ1-5; D may be TRBD1 (6 bases). This CDR3 spans 16 amino acids. From germline, CDR1 is GTSNPN and CDR2 SVGIG (reference sequence). Trimming took off 4 bases at V and 0 bases at J, with 16 bases between the two ends.

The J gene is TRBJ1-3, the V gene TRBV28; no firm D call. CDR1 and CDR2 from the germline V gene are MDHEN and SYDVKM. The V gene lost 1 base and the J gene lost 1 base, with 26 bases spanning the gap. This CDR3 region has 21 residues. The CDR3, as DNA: TGTGCCAGCAGTTTATTGAATCTAAACAGACTAGCCTTGAAGTCTGGAAACACCATATATTTT. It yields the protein CASSLLNLNRLALKSGNTIYF.

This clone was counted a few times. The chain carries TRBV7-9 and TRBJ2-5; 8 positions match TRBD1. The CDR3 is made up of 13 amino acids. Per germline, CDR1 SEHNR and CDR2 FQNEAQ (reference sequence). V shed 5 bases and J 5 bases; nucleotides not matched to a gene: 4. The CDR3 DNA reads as TGTGCCAGCAGCCCCAGGGGGCCGGAGACCCAGTACTTC. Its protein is CASSPRGPETQYF.

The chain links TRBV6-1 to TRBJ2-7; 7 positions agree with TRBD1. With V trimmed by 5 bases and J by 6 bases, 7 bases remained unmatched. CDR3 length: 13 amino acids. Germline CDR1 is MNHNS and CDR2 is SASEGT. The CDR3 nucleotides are TGTGCCAGCAGTCCGACAGGGTCCCTCGAGCAGTACGTC. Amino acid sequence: CASSPTGSLEQYV.

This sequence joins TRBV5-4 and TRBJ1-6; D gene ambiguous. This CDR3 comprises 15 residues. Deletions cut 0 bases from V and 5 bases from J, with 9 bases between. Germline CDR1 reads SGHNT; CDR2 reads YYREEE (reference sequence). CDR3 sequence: CASSLEVTNNSPLHF. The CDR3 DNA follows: TGTGCCAGCAGCTTGGAGGTCACTAATAATTCACCCCTCCACTTT.

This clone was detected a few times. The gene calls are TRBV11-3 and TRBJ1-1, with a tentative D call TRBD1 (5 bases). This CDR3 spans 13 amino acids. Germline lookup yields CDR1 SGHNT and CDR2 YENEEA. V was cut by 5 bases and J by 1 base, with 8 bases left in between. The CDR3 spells CASSRGQNTEAFF. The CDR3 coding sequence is TGTGCCAGCAGCCGGGGCCAGAACACTGAAGCTTTCTTT.

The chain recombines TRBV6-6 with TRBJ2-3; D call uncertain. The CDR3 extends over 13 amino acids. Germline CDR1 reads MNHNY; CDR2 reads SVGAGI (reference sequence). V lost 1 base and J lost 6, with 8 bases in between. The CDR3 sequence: CASSYLVGDTQYF. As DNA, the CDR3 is TGTGCCAGCAGTTACTTGGTGGGGGATACGCAGTATTTT.

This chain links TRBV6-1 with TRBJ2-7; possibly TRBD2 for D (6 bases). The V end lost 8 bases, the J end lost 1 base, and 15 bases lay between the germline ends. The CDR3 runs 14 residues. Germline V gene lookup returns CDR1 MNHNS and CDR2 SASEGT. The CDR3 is CASEGWDWSYEQYV. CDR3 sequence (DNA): TGTGCCAGCGAAGGGTGGGACTGGTCCTACGAGCAGTACGTC.

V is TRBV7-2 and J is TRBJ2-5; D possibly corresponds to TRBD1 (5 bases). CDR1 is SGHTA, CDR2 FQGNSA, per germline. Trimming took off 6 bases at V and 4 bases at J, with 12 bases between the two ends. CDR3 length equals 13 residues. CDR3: CASSFPGSETQYF. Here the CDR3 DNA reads TGTGCCAGCAGTTTCCCAGGGTCAGAGACCCAGTACTTC.

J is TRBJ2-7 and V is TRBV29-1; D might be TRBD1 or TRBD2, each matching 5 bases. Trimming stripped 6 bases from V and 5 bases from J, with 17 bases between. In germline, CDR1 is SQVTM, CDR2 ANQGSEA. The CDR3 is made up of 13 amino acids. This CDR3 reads CSVGRDPINEQYF. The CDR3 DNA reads TGCAGCGTCGGAAGGGACCCCATAAACGAGCAGTACTTC.

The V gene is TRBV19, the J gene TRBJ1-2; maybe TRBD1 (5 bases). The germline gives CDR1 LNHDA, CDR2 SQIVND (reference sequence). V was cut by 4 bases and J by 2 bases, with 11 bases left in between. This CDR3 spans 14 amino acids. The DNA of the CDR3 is TGTGCCAGTAGTACCTCCACAGGAAACTATGGCTACACCTTC. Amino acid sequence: CASSTSTGNYGYTF.

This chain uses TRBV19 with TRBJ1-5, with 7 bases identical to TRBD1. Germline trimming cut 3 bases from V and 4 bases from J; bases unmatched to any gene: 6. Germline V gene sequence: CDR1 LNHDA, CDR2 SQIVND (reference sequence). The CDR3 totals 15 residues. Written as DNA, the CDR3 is TGTGCCAGTAGTATGGGGGGACAGCTAAATCAGCCCCAGCATTTT. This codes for CASSMGGQLNQPQHF.

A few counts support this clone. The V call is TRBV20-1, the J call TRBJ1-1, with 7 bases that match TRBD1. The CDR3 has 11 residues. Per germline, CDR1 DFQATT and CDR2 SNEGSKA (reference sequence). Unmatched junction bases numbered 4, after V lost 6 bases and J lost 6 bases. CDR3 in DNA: TGCAGTGCATCCGGGACAGCTGAAGCTTTCTTT. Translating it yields CSASGTAEAFF.

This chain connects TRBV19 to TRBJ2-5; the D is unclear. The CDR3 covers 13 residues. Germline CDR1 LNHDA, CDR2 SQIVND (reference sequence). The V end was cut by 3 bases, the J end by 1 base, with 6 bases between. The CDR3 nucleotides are TGTGCCAGTAGTATTTCACGCCAAGAGACCCAGTACTTC. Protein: CASSISRQETQYF. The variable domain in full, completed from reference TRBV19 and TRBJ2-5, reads DGGITQSPKYLFRKEGQNVTLSCEQNLNHDAMYWYRQDPGQGLRLIYYSQIVNDFQKGDIAEGYSVSREKKESFPLTVTSAQKNPTAFYLCASSISRQETQYFGPGTRLLVL.

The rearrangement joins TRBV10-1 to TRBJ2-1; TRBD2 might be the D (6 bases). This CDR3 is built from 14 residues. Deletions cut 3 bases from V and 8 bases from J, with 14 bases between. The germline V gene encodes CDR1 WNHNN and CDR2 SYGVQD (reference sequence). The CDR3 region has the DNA TGCGCCAGCAGTGACTTACTAGCCACCGATGAGCAGTTCTTC. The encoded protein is CASSDLLATDEQFF.

Here the CDR3 reads CASSSAGIAGTQFF. Written as DNA, the CDR3 is TGTGCCAGCAGCTCCGCGGGGATAGCGGGAACGCAGTTCTTC. The chain combines TRBV7-8 with TRBJ2-1; 8 nucleotides match TRBD2. CDR1 is SGHVS, CDR2 FQNEAQ, per germline. The CDR3 is 14 residues long. V lost 4 bases, J lost 12 bases, and 11 bases stayed unmatched. The full variable domain, in which reference TRBV7-8 and TRBJ2-1 provide the parts outside the CDR3, is GAGVSQSPRYKVAKRGQDVALRCDPISGHVSLFWYQQALGQGPEFLTYFQNEAQLDKSGLPSDRFFAERPEGSVSTLKIQRTQQEDSAVYLCASSSAGIAGTQFFGPGTRLTVL.

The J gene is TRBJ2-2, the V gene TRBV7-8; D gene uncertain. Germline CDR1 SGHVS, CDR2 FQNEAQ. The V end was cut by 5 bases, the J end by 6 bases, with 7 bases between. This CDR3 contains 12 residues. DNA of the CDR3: TGTGCCAGCAGCCGTCCCCCCGGGGAGCTGTTTTTT. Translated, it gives CASSRPPGELFF.

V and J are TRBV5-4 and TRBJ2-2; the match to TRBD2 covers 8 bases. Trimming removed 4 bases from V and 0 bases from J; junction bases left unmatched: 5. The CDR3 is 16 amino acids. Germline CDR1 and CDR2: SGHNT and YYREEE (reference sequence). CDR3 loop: CASSPGGGTNTGELFF. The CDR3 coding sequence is TGTGCCAGCAGCCCCGGGGGGGGGACGAACACCGGGGAGCTGTTTTTT.

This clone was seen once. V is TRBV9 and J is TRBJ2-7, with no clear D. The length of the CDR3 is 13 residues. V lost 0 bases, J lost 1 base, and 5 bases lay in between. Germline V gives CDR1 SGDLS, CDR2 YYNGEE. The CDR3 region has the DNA TGTGCCAGCAGCGTAGACCCGTCCTACGAGCAGTACTTC. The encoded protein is CASSVDPSYEQYF.

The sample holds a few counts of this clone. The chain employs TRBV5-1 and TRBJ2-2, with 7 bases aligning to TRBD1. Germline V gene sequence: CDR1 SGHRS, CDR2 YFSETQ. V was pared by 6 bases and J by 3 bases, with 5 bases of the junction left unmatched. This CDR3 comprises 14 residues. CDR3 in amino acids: CASTRDSDTGELFF. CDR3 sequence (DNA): TGCGCCAGCACCCGGGACAGTGACACCGGGGAGCTGTTTTTT.

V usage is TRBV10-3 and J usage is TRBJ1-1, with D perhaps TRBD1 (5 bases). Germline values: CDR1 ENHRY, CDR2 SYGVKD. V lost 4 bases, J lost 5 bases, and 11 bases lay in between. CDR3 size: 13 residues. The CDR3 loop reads CAISAGGWTEAFF. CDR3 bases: TGTGCCATCAGTGCTGGGGGGTGGACTGAAGCTTTCTTT.

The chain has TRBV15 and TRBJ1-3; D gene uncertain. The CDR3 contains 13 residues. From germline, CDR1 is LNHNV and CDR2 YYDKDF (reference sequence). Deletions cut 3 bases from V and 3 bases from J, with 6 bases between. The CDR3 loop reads CATSSSSGNTIYF. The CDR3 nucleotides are TGTGCCACCAGCAGCTCCAGTGGAAACACCATATATTTT. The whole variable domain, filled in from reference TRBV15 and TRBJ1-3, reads DAMVIQNPRYQVTQFGKPVTLSCSQTLNHNVMYWYQQKSSQAPKLLFHYYDKDFNNEADTPDNFQSRRPNTSFCFLDIRSPGLGDTAMYLCATSSSSGNTIYFGEGSWLTVV.

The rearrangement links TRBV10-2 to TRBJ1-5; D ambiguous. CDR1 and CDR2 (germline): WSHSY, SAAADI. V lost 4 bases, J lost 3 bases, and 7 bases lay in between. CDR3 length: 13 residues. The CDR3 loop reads CASSAGNNQPQHF. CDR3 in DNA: TGCGCCAGCAGTGCCGGCAACAATCAGCCCCAGCATTTT.

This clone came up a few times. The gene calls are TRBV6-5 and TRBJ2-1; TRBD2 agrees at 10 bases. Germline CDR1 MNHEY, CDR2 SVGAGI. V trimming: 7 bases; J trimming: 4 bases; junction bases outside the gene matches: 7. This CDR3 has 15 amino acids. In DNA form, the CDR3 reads TGTGCCAGCACCACGCTAGCGGGGGCGTACAATGAGCAGTTCTTC. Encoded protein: CASTTLAGAYNEQFF.